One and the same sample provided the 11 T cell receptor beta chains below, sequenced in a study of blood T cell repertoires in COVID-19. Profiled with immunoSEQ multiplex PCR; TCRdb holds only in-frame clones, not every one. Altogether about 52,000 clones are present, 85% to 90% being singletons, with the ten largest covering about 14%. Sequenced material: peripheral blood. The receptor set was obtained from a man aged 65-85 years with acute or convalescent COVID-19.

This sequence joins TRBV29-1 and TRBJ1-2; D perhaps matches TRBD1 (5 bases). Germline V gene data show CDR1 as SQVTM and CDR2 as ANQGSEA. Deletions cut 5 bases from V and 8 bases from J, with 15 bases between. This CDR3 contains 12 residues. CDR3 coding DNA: TGCAGCGTTAAGTCGGGGGGGGACGGCTACACCTTC. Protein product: CSVKSGGDGYTF. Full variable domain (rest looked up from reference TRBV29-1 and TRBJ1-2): SAVISQKPSRDICQRGTSLTIQCQVDSQVTMMFWYRQQPGQSLTLIATANQGSEATYESGFVIDKFPISRPNLTFSTLTVSNMSPEDSSIYLCSVKSGGDGYTFGSGTRLTVV.

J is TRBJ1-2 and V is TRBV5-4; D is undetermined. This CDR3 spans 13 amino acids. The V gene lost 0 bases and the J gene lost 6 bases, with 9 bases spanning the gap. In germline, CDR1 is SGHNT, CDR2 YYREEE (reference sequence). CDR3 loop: CASSLDQNHGYTF. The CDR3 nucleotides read TGTGCCAGCAGCTTGGACCAGAATCATGGCTACACCTTC.

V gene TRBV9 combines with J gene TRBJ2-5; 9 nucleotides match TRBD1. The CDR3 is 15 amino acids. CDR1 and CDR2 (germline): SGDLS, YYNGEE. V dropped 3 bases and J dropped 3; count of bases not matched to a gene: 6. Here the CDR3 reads CASSGPGTGKETQYF. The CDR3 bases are TGTGCCAGCAGCGGGCCTGGGACAGGGAAAGAGACCCAGTACTTC.

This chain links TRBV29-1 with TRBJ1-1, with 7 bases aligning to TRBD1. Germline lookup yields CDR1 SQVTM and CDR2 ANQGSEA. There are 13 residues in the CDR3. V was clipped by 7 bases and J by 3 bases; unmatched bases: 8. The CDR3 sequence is CSGRQGGDTEAFF. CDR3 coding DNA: TGCAGCGGTCGACAGGGAGGAGACACTGAAGCTTTCTTT.

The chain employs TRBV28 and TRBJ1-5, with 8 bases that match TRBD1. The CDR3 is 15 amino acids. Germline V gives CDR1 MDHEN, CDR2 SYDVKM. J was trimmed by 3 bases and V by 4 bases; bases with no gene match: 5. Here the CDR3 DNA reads TGTGCCAGCAGTTCGGGGGGACAGGACAATCAGCCCCAGCATTTT. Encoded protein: CASSSGGQDNQPQHF.

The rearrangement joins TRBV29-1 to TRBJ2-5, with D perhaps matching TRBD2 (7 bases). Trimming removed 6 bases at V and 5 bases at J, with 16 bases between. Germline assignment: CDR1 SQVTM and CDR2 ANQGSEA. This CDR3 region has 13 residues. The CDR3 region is CSVDGGARETQYF. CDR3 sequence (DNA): TGCAGCGTGGATGGGGGGGCTCGCGAGACCCAGTACTTC.

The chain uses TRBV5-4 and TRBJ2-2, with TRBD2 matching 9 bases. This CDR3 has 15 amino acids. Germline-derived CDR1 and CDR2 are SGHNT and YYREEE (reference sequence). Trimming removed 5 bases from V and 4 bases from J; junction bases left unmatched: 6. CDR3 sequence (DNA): TGTGCCAGCAGTAGCGGGGGACACCGCACCGGGGAGCTGTTTTTT. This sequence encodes CASSSGGHRTGELFF.

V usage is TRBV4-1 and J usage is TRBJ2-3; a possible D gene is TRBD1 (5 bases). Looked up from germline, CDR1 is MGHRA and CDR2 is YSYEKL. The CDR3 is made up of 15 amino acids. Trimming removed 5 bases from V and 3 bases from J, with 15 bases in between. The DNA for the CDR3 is TGCGCCAGCAGCTCCAAAGGGGTTACGACAGATACGCAGTATTTT. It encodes CASSSKGVTTDTQYF.

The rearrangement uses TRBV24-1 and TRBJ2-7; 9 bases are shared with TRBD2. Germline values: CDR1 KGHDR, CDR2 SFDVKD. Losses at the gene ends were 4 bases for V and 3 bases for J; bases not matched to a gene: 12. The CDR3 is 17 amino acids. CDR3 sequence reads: CATSETPLAGGRYEQYF. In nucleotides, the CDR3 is TGTGCCACCAGTGAGACCCCTCTGGCGGGAGGGCGCTACGAGCAGTACTTC.

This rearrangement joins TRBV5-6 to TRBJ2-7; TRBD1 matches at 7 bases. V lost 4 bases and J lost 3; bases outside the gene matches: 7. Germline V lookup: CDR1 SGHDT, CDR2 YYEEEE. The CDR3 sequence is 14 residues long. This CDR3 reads CASSRQGFGYEQYF. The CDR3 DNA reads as TGTGCCAGCAGCCGACAGGGCTTTGGCTACGAGCAGTACTTC.

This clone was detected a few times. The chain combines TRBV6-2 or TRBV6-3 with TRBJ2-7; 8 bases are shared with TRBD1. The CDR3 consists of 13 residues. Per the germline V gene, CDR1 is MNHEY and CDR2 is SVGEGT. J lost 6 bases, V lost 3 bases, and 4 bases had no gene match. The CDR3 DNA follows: TGTGCCAGCAGTTATACACAGGGGGTCGAGCAGTACGTC. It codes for CASSYTQGVEQYV.